This is a list of T cell receptor beta chains from one sample in a study of shared clonotypes between healthy human individuals. Sequencing was performed with immunoSEQ multiplex PCR; in TCRdb, only in-frame clones are kept and a portion is missing. Of over a million clones in the sample, about 96% were seen once. The specimen sequenced was naive CD4+ T cells sorted from blood. The source of these receptors is a young man in good health. Both conserved end residues are part of each CDR3. A D gene is named only where the DNA matches it firmly. Size tells how often a clone was seen (once, few, many) or the class of an expanded clone, and some rows leave it out.

j_call d_call v_call clone_size cdr3_aa cdr3_nt
TRBJ2-1 TRBD2 TRBV29-1 . CSVTGTSGDNEQFF TGCAGCGTTACCGGGACTAGCGGGGACAATGAGCAGTTCTTC
TRBJ2-1 . TRBV10-1 . CASSESTRGINEQFF TGCGCCAGCAGTGAGTCGACAAGGGGTATCAATGAGCAGTTCTTC
TRBJ1-2 . TRBV6-1 . CASRRRDPNYGYTF TGTGCCAGCAGGCGACGGGACCCCAACTATGGCTACACCTTC
TRBJ2-7 . TRBV7-2 . CASSLSLGDYEQYF TGTGCCAGCAGCCTCTCGTTAGGGGACTACGAGCAGTACTTC
TRBJ2-3 . TRBV2 . CASSSRPSTDTQYF TGTGCCAGCAGTTCTAGACCTAGCACAGATACGCAGTATTTT
TRBJ2-7 TRBD2 TRBV10-2 . CASRKPGTRGEQYF TGCGCCAGCAGAAAACCCGGGACTAGGGGCGAGCAGTACTTC
TRBJ2-1 . TRBV7-9 . CASSRPTAETNNEQFF TGTGCCAGCAGCCGGCCTACGGCGGAGACCAACAATGAGCAGTTCTTC
TRBJ1-1 TRBD1 TRBV5-1 . CASRETGLNTEAFF TGCGCCAGCAGAGAGACAGGGCTCAACACTGAAGCTTTCTTT
TRBJ2-1 TRBD2 TRBV5-6 . CASSLLAGGYNEQFF TGTGCCAGCAGCCTACTAGCGGGAGGGTACAATGAGCAGTTCTTC
TRBJ1-1 . TRBV10-3 . CAITPRVGNTEAFF TGTGCCATCACCCCGAGGGTAGGGAACACTGAAGCTTTCTTT
TRBJ2-7 TRBD2 TRBV25-1 . CASSLAASSYEQYF TGTGCCAGCAGTCTAGCGGCATCCTCCTACGAGCAGTACTTC
TRBJ2-3 . TRBV10-3 . CAISEVTGLTDTQYF TGTGCCATCAGTGAGGTCACAGGGCTGACAGATACGCAGTATTTT
TRBJ1-3 . TRBV7-8 . CASSLGVENTIYF TGTGCCAGCAGCTTAGGGGTAGAAAACACCATATATTTT
TRBJ2-5 TRBD2 TRBV10-3 . CAIREPGLAAETQYF TGTGCCATCAGGGAGCCGGGACTAGCTGCGGAGACCCAGTACTTC
TRBJ2-1 TRBD2 TRBV30 . CAWKGAGASNNEQFF TGTGCCTGGAAAGGCGCGGGAGCCTCAAACAATGAGCAGTTCTTC
TRBJ1-1 . TRBV10-1 . CASSEGETF TGCGCCAGCAGTGAAGGAGAGACTTTT
TRBJ2-7 TRBD1 TRBV2 . CASRAGTGIEQYF TGTGCCAGCAGGGCCGGGACAGGGATCGAGCAGTACTTC
TRBJ2-7 . TRBV28 . CASSSRYLPYEQYF TGTGCCAGCAGTTCCCGATACCTCCCGTACGAGCAGTACTTC
TRBJ1-1 . TRBV6-1 once CASSDWFAPLLSEQAFF TGTGCCAGCAGTGATTGGTTTGCCCCCTTGTTGAGCGAGCAGGCTTTCTTT
TRBJ1-5 . TRBV6-6 once CASSGPNQPQHF TGTGCCAGCAGCGGACCTAATCAGCCCCAGCATTTT
TRBJ2-3 . TRBV9 . CASSKTSLLYF TGTGCCAGCAGCAAGACTAGTTTGCTGTATTTT
TRBJ2-7 . TRBV25-1 . CASSEAPPFSEQYF TGTGCCAGCAGTGAAGCCCCCCCTTTTTCCGAGCAGTACTTC
TRBJ2-7 TRBD1 TRBV7-9 . CASSQTGYEQYF TGTGCCAGCAGCCAGACAGGGTACGAGCAGTACTTC
TRBJ2-1 TRBD2 TRBV15 . CATSRRGGTSQFF TGTGCCACCAGCAGAAGGGGAGGGACTAGCCAGTTCTTC
TRBJ2-7 TRBD2 TRBV6-6 . CASSSTSGGSYEQYF TGTGCCAGCAGTTCGACTAGCGGGGGCTCCTACGAGCAGTACTTC
TRBJ1-5 TRBD1 TRBV30 . CAWSGGQAHNQPQHF TGTGCCTGGAGTGGGGGACAGGCCCACAATCAGCCCCAGCATTTT
TRBJ1-2 . TRBV2 . CASSEWGGYTF TGTGCCAGCAGTGAATGGGGCGGCTACACCTTC
TRBJ2-1 TRBD1 TRBV10-1 . CASSADRGSWNEQFF TGCGCCAGCAGTGCTGACAGGGGAAGTTGGAATGAGCAGTTCTTC
TRBJ1-2 . TRBV28 . CASDRGGGYTF TGTGCCAGCGACCGGGGAGGAGGCTACACCTTC
TRBJ2-3 TRBD2 TRBV5-4 . CASSRGGASGRAFTDTQYF TGTGCCAGCAGCCGCGGTGGCGCTAGCGGGAGGGCGTTTACAGATACGCAGTATTTT
TRBJ1-2 . TRBV28 . CASSLSGYGYTF TGTGCCAGCAGTTTGTCTGGCTATGGCTACACCTTC
TRBJ1-4 TRBD1 TRBV28 once CASSRRDRGRYEKLFF TGTGCCAGCAGCCGCCGGGACAGGGGCCGATATGAAAAACTGTTTTTT
TRBJ2-3 . TRBV28 . CASSPPGRATTDTQYF TGTGCCAGCAGCCCCCCAGGGCGGGCTACCACAGATACGCAGTATTTT
TRBJ2-7 . TRBV5-1 . CASSLGRGAPYEQYF TGCGCCAGCAGCTTGGGCCGGGGGGCACCCTACGAGCAGTACTTC
TRBJ2-3 . TRBV6-5 . CASSYQSPRSTDTQYF TGTGCCAGCAGTTACCAGTCCCCTCGGAGTACAGATACGCAGTATTTT
TRBJ2-3 TRBD2 TRBV27 . CASSFAGIAGVPSTDTQYF TGTGCCAGCAGTTTTGCGGGAATAGCGGGAGTACCGAGCACAGATACGCAGTATTTT
TRBJ1-2 TRBD1 TRBV18 . CASSPLGQGMRGYTF TGTGCCAGCTCACCCCTCGGACAGGGCATGAGGGGCTACACCTTC
TRBJ2-7 TRBD2 TRBV5-1 . CASSSGLADEQYF TGCGCCAGCAGCTCGGGACTAGCAGACGAGCAGTACTTC
TRBJ2-3 . TRBV5-5 . CASKIFETDTQYF TGTGCCAGCAAAATCTTCGAGACAGATACGCAGTATTTT
TRBJ1-5 . TRBV2 . CASSEEQGNQPQHF TGTGCCAGCAGTGAGGAACAAGGCAATCAGCCCCAGCATTTT
TRBJ2-7 . TRBV15 . CATSNTHIPPYEQYF TGTGCCACCAGCAACACACACATCCCTCCCTACGAGCAGTACTTC
TRBJ2-3 . TRBV5-1 . CASSTEQMTDTQYF TGCGCCAGCAGCACGGAGCAAATGACAGATACGCAGTATTTT
TRBJ1-3 TRBD1 TRBV10-3 . CAISRDRGSGNTIYF TGTGCCATCAGTAGGGACAGGGGGAGTGGAAACACCATATATTTT
TRBJ2-5 . TRBV2 . CASSDVQGLVQGETQYF TGTGCCAGCAGTGACGTACAGGGTCTCGTACAAGGCGAGACCCAGTACTTC
TRBJ1-1 . TRBV19 . CASSGVTIGTEAFF TGTGCCAGTAGTGGCGTTACGATCGGCACTGAAGCTTTCTTT
TRBJ1-5 . TRBV2 . CASSEENSNQPQHF TGTGCCAGCAGTGAAGAGAATAGCAATCAGCCCCAGCATTTT
TRBJ2-3 TRBD2 TRBV7-8 . CASRRTGGPQDTQYF TGTGCCAGCAGAAGGACGGGAGGCCCACAAGATACGCAGTATTTT
TRBJ2-7 TRBD1 TRBV5-1 . CASSLLTGGRYEQYF TGCGCCAGCAGCTTGTTAACAGGGGGAAGATACGAGCAGTACTTC
TRBJ1-1 . TRBV28 . CASSPIIGRGTEAFF TGTGCCAGCAGTCCAATAATCGGCAGGGGCACTGAAGCTTTCTTT